The 29 T cell receptor beta chains presented below share a single source sample, sequenced in a study of T cells in Graves' hyperthyroidism and ophthalmopathy. Amplification targeted TCR beta CDR3 regions from RNA transcripts. A first-round RT-PCR of the TCR CDR3 used the HTBI primer set. TCRdb passed the multiplex PCR reads through MiXCR, listing each CDR3 protein once. This table has 200,000 to 250,000 distinct CDR3 sequences, over 20% appearing once. Sequenced sample: blood. These receptors all stem from a middle-aged woman with Graves' ophthalmopathy.

Ten or more counts support this clonotype. The chain carries TRBV9 and TRBJ1-2; D gene ambiguous. There are 12 residues in the CDR3. CDR1 SGDLS and CDR2 YYNGEE come from the germline V gene. The V and J ends lost 5 bases and 2 bases respectively, with 7 bases between them. CDR3: CASRGGNYGYTF. The CDR3 bases are TGTGCCAGCAGGGGAGGGAACTATGGCTACACCTTC.

In this sample, this clonotype turned up many times. V usage is TRBV20-1 and J usage is TRBJ1-2; D uncertain. The V and J ends lost 1 base and 3 bases respectively, with 6 bases between them. Germline V gene data show CDR1 as DFQATT and CDR2 as SNEGSKA (reference sequence). The CDR3 sequence is 12 residues long. The CDR3 spells CSARAQDYGYTF. CDR3 DNA: TGCAGTGCTAGAGCCCAGGACTATGGCTACACCTTC.

This rearrangement joins TRBV9 to TRBJ1-1, with D possibly being TRBD1 (5 bases). V shed 0 bases and J shed 6 bases, with 9 bases lying between them. The germline V gene has CDR1 SGDLS and CDR2 YYNGEE. CDR3 length: 13 amino acids. The CDR3 DNA follows: TGTGCCAGCAGCGTAGTGGCAGGGTCTGAAGCTTTCTTT. It specifies CASSVVAGSEAFF.

This clonotype was seen repeatedly, ten times or more. The CDR3 here is CAGNSDRGLGTEAFF. The CDR3 DNA reads TGTGCCGGGAACTCCGACAGGGGGCTGGGAACTGAAGCTTTCTTT. This sequence joins TRBV10-3 and TRBJ1-1; TRBD1 matches at 10 bases. CDR3 size: 15 residues. The junction had 14 bases not matched to a gene; V was cut back by 11 bases and J by 5 bases. The V gene's germline CDR1 is ENHRY and CDR2 SYGVKD.

At least ten counts were recorded for this clonotype. The rearrangement links TRBV13 to TRBJ1-1, with D unresolved. Trimming removed 2 bases from V and 4 bases from J, with 11 bases in between. The CDR3 sequence is 14 residues long. Germline loops: CDR1 PRHDT, CDR2 FYEKMQ (reference sequence). Here the CDR3 reads CASSLFRGGTEAFF. In DNA form, the CDR3 reads TGTGCCAGCAGCTTATTCCGGGGTGGCACTGAAGCTTTCTTT.

This clonotype was recorded at least ten times. The CDR3 here is CASSTTGTQVEQYF. The CDR3 DNA is TGTGCCAGCAGTACAACCGGGACTCAAGTCGAGCAGTACTTC. The rearrangement links TRBV3-1 to TRBJ2-7; possible D gene TRBD2, 6 bases. The CDR3 is 14 amino acids. V was cut by 6 bases and J by 6 bases, with 18 bases left in between. Germline assignment: CDR1 LGHDT and CDR2 YNNKEL (reference sequence).

This clonotype was recorded many times. The V gene is TRBV9, the J gene TRBJ2-7, with TRBD2 matching 8 bases. The trim removed 2 bases at V and 4 bases at J, leaving 8 bases unmatched. In germline, CDR1 is SGDLS, CDR2 YYNGEE. This CDR3 spans 15 amino acids. The CDR3 region is CASSVGELAVYEQYF. The DNA for the CDR3 is TGTGCCAGCAGCGTCGGGGAACTAGCGGTTTACGAGCAGTACTTC.

The gene calls are TRBV15 and TRBJ2-6, with D perhaps TRBD1 (6 bases). CDR3 size: 15 residues. V was pared by 3 bases and J by 4 bases, with 10 bases between. Germline-derived CDR1 and CDR2 are LNHNV and YYDKDF (reference sequence). The CDR3 is CATSSAGAGANVLTF. DNA of the CDR3: TGTGCCACCAGCAGCGCAGGGGCCGGGGCCAACGTCCTGACTTTC.

In this sample, this clonotype turned up a few times. The chain employs TRBV6-5 and TRBJ2-7; D is uncertain. V was shortened by 0 bases and J by 1 base, with 10 bases between the two germline ends. This CDR3 comprises 15 residues. Germline assignment: CDR1 MNHEY and CDR2 SVGAGI. This CDR3 reads CASSYSWSTSYEQYF. The DNA for the CDR3 is TGTGCCAGCAGTTACTCCTGGTCAACGTCCTACGAGCAGTACTTC.

This clonotype was recorded at least ten times. V usage is TRBV11-2 and J usage is TRBJ1-1; D remains unclear. Between the trimmed V and J ends, which lost 7 bases and 6 bases, there was a span of 12 bases. The CDR3 spans 12 residues. The germline gives CDR1 SGHAT, CDR2 FQNNGV. The CDR3 coding sequence is TGTGCCAGCACCACCTTTGCCCCTGAAGCTTTCTTT. Its translation is CASTTFAPEAFF.

The rearrangement links TRBV5-1 to TRBJ2-4, with TRBD1 identical over 9 bases. The length of the CDR3 is 17 residues. The germline gives CDR1 SGHRS, CDR2 YFSETQ. The trim removed 4 bases at V and 0 bases at J, leaving 8 bases unmatched. CDR3: CASSPRTGELAKNIQYF. CDR3 coding DNA: TGCGCCAGCAGCCCCCGGACAGGGGAGCTAGCCAAAAACATTCAGTACTTC.

V is TRBV19 and J is TRBJ2-5; 9 bases are a match to TRBD2. V lost 3 bases, J lost 0 bases, and 5 bases stayed unmatched. The CDR3 is 16 residues long. CDR1 is LNHDA and CDR2 is SQIVND in the germline V gene (reference sequence). CDR3 DNA sequence: TGTGCCAGTAGTATCGCTAGCGGGGCGTACCAAGAGACCCAGTACTTC. Its translation: CASSIASGAYQETQYF.

This chain connects TRBV6-1 to TRBJ1-2; 9 positions match TRBD1. CDR3 size: 12 residues. CDR1 MNHNS and CDR2 SASEGT come from the germline V gene. With V trimmed by 11 bases and J by 4 bases, 5 bases remained unmatched. The CDR3 DNA follows: TGTGCCCTGGAGGGACAGGGCTATGGCTACACCTTC. Translating gives CALEGQGYGYTF.

At least ten counts were recorded for this clonotype. The chain couples TRBV18 to TRBJ2-5; D not resolved. The germline V and J ends were trimmed by 0 bases and 5 bases, with 10 bases remaining between them. CDR3 length: 14 amino acids. The germline CDR1 and CDR2 sequences are KGHSH and LQKENI. DNA of the CDR3: TGTGCCAGCTCACCACCAGGGTCGGTGGAGACCCAGTACTTC. It specifies CASSPPGSVETQYF.

This clonotype came up many times. J is TRBJ2-5 and V is TRBV4-2, with a tentative D call TRBD2 (7 bases). V was pared by 2 bases and J by 5 bases, with 12 bases between. The CDR3 sequence is 14 residues long. Per germline, CDR1 LGHNA and CDR2 YNFKEQ. CDR3 nucleotides: TGTGCCAGCAGCCAACGGGGGGCCGGTGAGACCCAGTACTTC. This encodes CASSQRGAGETQYF.

Ten or more counts support this clonotype. The chain combines TRBV12-3 or TRBV12-4 with TRBJ2-2; 7 nucleotides align to TRBD2. The CDR3 spans 15 residues. V dropped 5 bases and J dropped 6; count of bases not matched to a gene: 9. The CDR3, as DNA: TGTGCCAGCAGTCAGTACTCTAGCGGTCCCGGGGAGCTGTTTTTT. Amino acid sequence: CASSQYSSGPGELFF.

This clonotype was picked up many times. The J gene is TRBJ1-2, the V gene TRBV18, with 7 bases aligning to TRBD1. Germline assignment: CDR1 KGHSH and CDR2 LQKENI. V lost 1 base and J lost 7; bases outside the gene matches: 3. The CDR3 is 13 amino acids. The CDR3 region has the DNA TGTGCCAGCTCACCACGACAGGGAGGTGGCTACACCTTC. Amino acids: CASSPRQGGGYTF.

This clonotype was seen ten or more times. V is TRBV28 and J is TRBJ2-5, with 8 positions matching TRBD2. V shed 4 bases, J shed 1 base, and the junction held 8 bases outside the gene matches. Germline CDR1 is MDHEN and CDR2 is SYDVKM. The CDR3 covers 16 residues. CDR3: CASSSLTTSGQETQYF. CDR3 nucleotides: TGTGCCAGCAGTTCCCTAACTACTAGCGGCCAAGAGACCCAGTACTTC. The full variable domain, in which reference TRBV28 and TRBJ2-5 provide the parts outside the CDR3, is DVKVTQSSRYLVKRTGEKVFLECVQDMDHENMFWYRQDPGLGLRLIYFSYDVKMKEKGDIPEGYSVSREKKERFSLILESASTNQTSMYLCASSSLTTSGQETQYFGPGTRLLVL.

There are a few counts of this clonotype. V usage is TRBV3-1 and J usage is TRBJ1-2; D unresolved. There are 14 residues in the CDR3. CDR1 and CDR2 (germline): LGHDT, YNNKEL (reference sequence). With 6 bases removed from V and 3 bases from J, the gap between germline ends came to 14 bases. DNA for the CDR3: TGTGCCAGCAGAGCCTCGATGGGCCACTATGGCTACACCTTC. Amino acids: CASRASMGHYGYTF.

This clonotype was picked up a small number of times. This clone may be a read error of a much larger clone one base away. The chain combines TRBV28 with TRBJ1-1, with unresolved D. Trimming removed 6 bases from V and 3 bases from J, with 11 bases in between. Germline CDR1 reads MDHEN; CDR2 reads SYDVKM. CDR3 length: 13 amino acids. The CDR3 DNA reads as TGTGCCAGCAGCCCTCAGGTGGACACTGAAGCTTTCTTT. Translating it yields CASSPQVDTEAFF.

This clonotype has a count of ten or more. The genes are TRBV6-1 and TRBJ1-6; 9 bases fit TRBD1. The CDR3 loop spans 15 amino acids. The V and J ends lost 4 bases and 10 bases, in that order; junction bases with no gene match: 8. CDR1 is MNHNS and CDR2 is SASEGT in the germline V gene. This chain's CDR3 is CASSAGGTGLSPLHF. The CDR3 coding sequence is TGTGCCAGCAGTGCAGGCGGGACAGGGTTATCACCCCTCCACTTT.

This clonotype was recorded many times. The V call is TRBV20-1, the J call TRBJ1-1; no firm D call. Germline V gives CDR1 DFQATT, CDR2 SNEGSKA (reference sequence). CDR3 length equals 14 residues. V dropped 0 bases and J dropped 3 bases, with 11 bases sitting between them. CDR3 sequence: CSARDPDGYTEAFF. The DNA for the CDR3 is TGCAGTGCTAGAGATCCGGACGGTTACACTGAAGCTTTCTTT.

This clonotype showed up many times. This rearrangement joins TRBV30 to TRBJ2-2, with D perhaps matching TRBD2 (6 bases). CDR3 length equals 17 residues. V lost 3 bases and J 6 bases, leaving 23 bases between the germline ends. The germline V gene has CDR1 GTSNPN and CDR2 SVGIG (reference sequence). The CDR3 DNA is TGTGCCTGGAGATCCCTTTCCGGGACTTTGCAGTCCGGGGAGCTGTTTTTT. It codes for CAWRSLSGTLQSGELFF.

This clonotype was found many times. CDR3 in amino acids: CASSVAGGEETQYF. The CDR3 DNA sequence: TGTGCCAGCAGCGTAGCGGGAGGGGAAGAGACCCAGTACTTC. This chain connects TRBV6-1 to TRBJ2-5, with 11 positions matching TRBD2. Germline assignment: CDR1 MNHNS and CDR2 SASEGT. After removal of 6 bases from V and 3 bases from J, the junction contained 3 bases not matched to a gene. The CDR3 sequence is 14 residues long.

This clonotype was detected many times. The chain couples TRBV6-1 to TRBJ1-5; weak D call: TRBD1 (5 bases). Germline CDR1 and CDR2: MNHNS and SASEGT. This CDR3 spans 15 amino acids. V was clipped by 2 bases and J by 4 bases, with 12 bases between them. Here the CDR3 reads CASSENSGANQPQHF. CDR3 coding DNA: TGTGCCAGCAGTGAAAATTCTGGGGCTAATCAGCCCCAGCATTTT.

This clonotype was seen many times. The chain uses TRBV12-3 or TRBV12-4 and TRBJ1-2, with 8 bases matching TRBD1. The CDR3 is 14 residues long. Losses at the gene ends were 3 bases for V and 5 bases for J; bases not matched to a gene: 5. CDR3 region: CASSFGQGRYGYTF. As DNA, the CDR3 is TGTGCCAGCAGTTTCGGACAGGGTCGGTATGGCTACACCTTC.

The gene calls are TRBV12-3 or TRBV12-4 and TRBJ1-6; the match to TRBD1 covers 9 bases. This CDR3 has 14 residues. V dropped 6 bases and J dropped 10; count of bases not matched to a gene: 7. The CDR3 nucleotides are TGTGCCAGCAGGGCCGGGACAGGGATATCACCCCTCCACTTT. It yields the protein CASRAGTGISPLHF.

This clonotype has at least ten counts. The chain uses TRBV4-1 and TRBJ1-5, with D possibly being TRBD1 (6 bases). Trimming removed 0 bases at V and 8 bases at J, with 14 bases between. Germline V gives CDR1 MGHRA, CDR2 YSYEKL. The CDR3 runs to 15 residues. The CDR3 here is CASSQDPGEKKPQHF. As DNA, the CDR3 is TGCGCCAGCAGCCAAGATCCAGGGGAGAAAAAGCCCCAGCATTTT.

The V gene is TRBV27, the J gene TRBJ1-1, with D tentatively TRBD1 (5 bases). In germline, CDR1 is MNHEY, CDR2 SMNVEV (reference sequence). CDR3 length: 12 residues. Deletions cut 10 bases from V and 5 bases from J, with 14 bases between. CDR3: CATEQVLTEAFF. The CDR3 DNA is TGTGCCACGGAACAGGTATTGACTGAAGCTTTCTTT.